These 9 T cell receptor beta chains share one sample of origin, sequenced in a study of human T cells and chemical hapten exposure. Time point specified: pre-sensitization, week 0. Treatment here: therapeutic diphenylcyclopropenone sensitization with weekly scalp DPC. From the RACE reads, TCRdb called clonotypes with MiXCR, one entry per CDR3 protein. The sample shows approximately 370,000 distinct CDR3 sequences, roughly 6% of them seen only once. The source was whole blood, collected in connection with sensitization to the hapten diphenylcyclopropenone (DPC). These receptors were obtained from a woman aged 18-29 years with alopecia areata. Some clones in this sample may be carry-over from other donors' samples.

This clonotype was recorded many times. The chain employs TRBV4-2 and TRBJ2-6; either TRBD1 or TRBD2 may fit D (5 bases each). V lost 1 base and J lost 0, with 10 bases in between. The CDR3 has 17 amino acids. CDR1 and CDR2 (germline): LGHNA, YNFKEQ. This CDR3 is CASSQGIGGSGANVLTF. The CDR3, as DNA: TGTGCCAGCAGCCAAGGGATTGGGGGCTCTGGGGCCAACGTCCTGACTTTC.

This clonotype occurred many times. The V and J genes are TRBV7-2 and TRBJ2-2; D unclear. This CDR3 is built from 16 residues. Per germline, CDR1 SGHTA and CDR2 FQGNSA. V was cut by 4 bases and J by 0 bases, with 12 bases left in between. DNA of the CDR3: TGTGCCAGCAGCTGGAAGGGCGGTTCGAACACCGGGGAGCTGTTTTTT. Translating it yields CASSWKGGSNTGELFF.

This clonotype has ten or more counts. The chain joins TRBV29-1 to TRBJ2-7; TRBD1 aligns across 9 bases. V trimming: 6 bases; J trimming: 2 bases; junction bases outside the gene matches: 14. Germline V CDR1 and CDR2: SQVTM, ANQGSEA. The CDR3 has 16 residues. The CDR3 here is CSVGTLGQGTAYEQYF. As DNA, the CDR3 is TGCAGCGTGGGCACTCTTGGACAGGGGACGGCCTACGAGCAGTACTTC.

Only a few counts were recorded for this clonotype. This chain connects TRBV3-1 to TRBJ1-4; D unclear. The CDR3 sequence is 13 residues long. Per the germline V gene, CDR1 is LGHDT and CDR2 is YNNKEL (reference sequence). Trimming removed 5 bases at V and 8 bases at J, with 12 bases between. As DNA, the CDR3 is TGTGCCAGCAGCTACTCGACGAGGGAAAAACTGTTTTTT. Translated: CASSYSTREKLFF.

This chain connects TRBV20-1 to TRBJ1-5; D perhaps matches TRBD1 (5 bases). The ends were cut back, 1 base at V and 0 bases at J, with 16 bases in the middle. Germline V gene data show CDR1 as DFQATT and CDR2 as SNEGSKA (reference sequence). The CDR3 loop spans 17 amino acids. The DNA of the CDR3 is TGCAGTGCTAGAGTAACGGGGCCGGGGGATAGCAATCAGCCCCAGCATTTT. Protein sequence: CSARVTGPGDSNQPQHF.

The V call is TRBV6-2 or TRBV6-3, the J call TRBJ1-1, with D possibly TRBD1 on 5 matching bases. Germline V gene data show CDR1 as MNHEY and CDR2 as SVGEGT. Trimming stripped 5 bases from V and 3 bases from J, with 13 bases between. CDR3 size: 14 residues. CDR3 sequence: CASSRGSSDTEAFF. CDR3 in DNA: TGTGCCAGCAGTAGGGGCTCGTCGGACACTGAAGCTTTCTTT.

This clonotype was observed many times. V gene TRBV28 combines with J gene TRBJ1-5, with D uncertain. Trimming removed 5 bases at V and 4 bases at J, with 6 bases between. Germline CDR1 is MDHEN and CDR2 is SYDVKM. The CDR3 totals 12 residues. This CDR3 reads CASSTLNQPQHF. The CDR3, as DNA: TGTGCCAGCAGTACCCTTAATCAGCCCCAGCATTTT.

This clonotype appeared a few times. CDR3 in DNA: TGCAGTGCTAGAGATTGGACAGGGGATCCGTTTGGAAACACCATATATTTT. It yields the protein CSARDWTGDPFGNTIYF. The V call is TRBV20-1, the J call TRBJ1-3; TRBD1 aligns across 9 bases. The CDR3 spans 17 residues. Per germline, CDR1 DFQATT and CDR2 SNEGSKA (reference sequence). V gave up 0 bases and J gave up 3 bases; unmatched junction bases: 9.

This chain connects TRBV3-1 to TRBJ2-3, with TRBD2 as a possible D gene (5 bases). The germline gives CDR1 LGHDT, CDR2 YNNKEL (reference sequence). This CDR3 contains 18 residues. V lost 2 bases to trimming and J lost 3 bases, with 21 bases between them. The CDR3 nucleotides read TGTGCCAGCAGCCAATCCGGGAAGGTCCCTCTCAGTACAGATACGCAGTATTTT. It translates to CASSQSGKVPLSTDTQYF.